The clone carrying this TCR beta chain appeared a few times. The antigen is undetermined. This record comes from a study of memory CD4+ T cells and cytomegalovirus serostatus. Overall study: Healthy Belgian adult donors included fewer than 10 CMV-positive and some 24 CMV-negative people. Whole-study results and caveats: Suggested: most of the CMV-linked TCR signature lies in CD4+ memory cells.

Produced via immunoSEQ multiplex PCR; TCRdb's table is partial and in-frame only. The sample lists roughly 84,000 clones, approximately 80% occurring once. Single viable CD3+CD4+CD8-CD45RO+ cells were sorted as the memory CD4+ T cells. Donors' CMV status reflects serum IgG against pp150, pp28, p38, p52. Looked up from germline, CDR1 is SGHRS and CDR2 is YFSETQ. The CDR3 extends over 17 amino acids. After removal of 3 bases from V and 3 bases from J, the junction contained 9 bases not matched to a gene. The source is an adult in good health and CMV-seronegative. Material: memory CD4+ T cells from blood. This sequence joins TRBV5-1 and TRBJ2-1, with 10 bases identical to TRBD2. The CDR3 sequence: CASSYRSGGANYNEQFF. CDR3 coding DNA: TGCGCCAGCAGCTACAGAAGCGGGGGGGCCAACTACAATGAGCAGTTCTTC.